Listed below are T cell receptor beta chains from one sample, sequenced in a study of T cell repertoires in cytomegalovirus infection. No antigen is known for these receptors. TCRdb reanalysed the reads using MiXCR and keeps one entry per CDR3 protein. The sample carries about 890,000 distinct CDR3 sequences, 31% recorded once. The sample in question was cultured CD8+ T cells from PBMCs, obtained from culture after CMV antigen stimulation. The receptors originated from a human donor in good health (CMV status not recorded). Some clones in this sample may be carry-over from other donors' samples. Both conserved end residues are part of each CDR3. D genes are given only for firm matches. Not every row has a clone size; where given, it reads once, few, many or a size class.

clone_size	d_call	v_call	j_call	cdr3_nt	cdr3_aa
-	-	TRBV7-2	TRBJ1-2	TGTGCCAGCAACTTCGGGACACTCTATGGCTACACCTTC	CASNFGTLYGYTF
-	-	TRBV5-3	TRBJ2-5	TGTGCCAGCAGCTTCTTGGGAGGCGGAAAAGAGACCCAGTACTTC	CASSFLGGGKETQYF
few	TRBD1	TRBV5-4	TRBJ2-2	TGTGCCAGCAGCTTCACCGGGACAGGGGCCACCGGGGAGCTGTTTTTT	CASSFTGTGATGELFF
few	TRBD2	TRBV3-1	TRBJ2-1	TGTGCCAGCAGCCAGATATTGACTAGCGGGGGGGAAAATGAGCAGTTCTTC	CASSQILTSGGENEQFF
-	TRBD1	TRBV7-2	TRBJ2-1	TGTGCCAGCAGCTTAGTAATAGGTTTACAGGGGGCGTGGAATGAGCAGTTCTTC	CASSLVIGLQGAWNEQFF
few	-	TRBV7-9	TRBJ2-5	TGTGCCAGCAGCTCCTCGGGGGACCCAGGCGAGACCCAGTACTTC	CASSSSGDPGETQYF
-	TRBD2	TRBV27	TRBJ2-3	TGTGCCAGCAGTCTAGCGGCCGGGGGAGATACGCAGTATTTT	CASSLAAGGDTQYF
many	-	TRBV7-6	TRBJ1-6	TGTGCCAGCAGCCTAAGGGGTTCCTATAATTCACCCCTCCACTTT	CASSLRGSYNSPLHF
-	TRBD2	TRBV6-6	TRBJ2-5	TGTGCCAGCAGTTACTCCGGGACTAGCGGGGGGGCGGGGGAGACCCAGTACTTC	CASSYSGTSGGAGETQYF
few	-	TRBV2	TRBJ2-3	TGTGCCAGCAGCGGTACCACAGATACGCAGTATTTT	CASSGTTDTQYF
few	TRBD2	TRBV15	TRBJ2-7	TGTGCCACCAGCGTCAGCGGGGGGGTGTCCTACGAGCAGTACTTC	CATSVSGGVSYEQYF
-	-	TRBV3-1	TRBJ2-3	TGTGCCAGCCAACAATACTCCGGCACAGATACGCAGTATTTT	CASQQYSGTDTQYF
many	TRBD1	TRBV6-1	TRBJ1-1	TGTGCCAGCACTGACCTCGGGACAGCACTCTCGACTGAAGCTTTCTTT	CASTDLGTALSTEAFF
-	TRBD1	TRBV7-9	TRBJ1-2	TGTGCCAGCAGCATTTCGGGACAGGATTTCTATGGCTACACCTTC	CASSISGQDFYGYTF
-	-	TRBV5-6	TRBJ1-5	TGTGCCAGCAGCGGCGGAATCAATCAGCCCCAGCATTTT	CASSGGINQPQHF
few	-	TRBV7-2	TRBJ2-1	TGTGCCAGCAGCCTTATCGGGATGGCGAATGAGCAGTTCTTC	CASSLIGMANEQFF
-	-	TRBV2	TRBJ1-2	TGTGCCACTTTTGGGGGCTTTTATGGCTACACCTTC	CATFGGFYGYTF
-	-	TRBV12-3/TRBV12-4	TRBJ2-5	TGTGCCAGCAGGTACCTGGGTGCGGAGACCCAGTACTTC	CASRYLGAETQYF
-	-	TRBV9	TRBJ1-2	TGTGCCAGCAGCGTAGGGGCAGGGGCCGGCTACACCTTC	CASSVGAGAGYTF
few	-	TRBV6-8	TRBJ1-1	TGTGCCAGCAGCCACGGACACGTTGAAGCTTTCTTT	CASSHGHVEAFF
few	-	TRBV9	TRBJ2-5	TGTGCCAGCAGAGGAATATCGGAGACCCAGTACTTC	CASRGISETQYF
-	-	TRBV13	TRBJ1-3	TGTGCCAGCAGCCGGACCGGGACACGAGGAAACACCATATATTTT	CASSRTGTRGNTIYF
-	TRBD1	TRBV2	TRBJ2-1	TGTGCCAGCAGTGTACTACCCGGGACAGGGGGACGCAATGAGCAGTTCTTC	CASSVLPGTGGRNEQFF
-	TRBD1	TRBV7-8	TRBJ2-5	TGTGCCAGCAGCTTAGGGGCAGGGGGTTCTCAAGAGACCCAGTACTTC	CASSLGAGGSQETQYF
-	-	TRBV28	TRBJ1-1	TGTGCCAGCAGTTTAACTTCCTCCGTGGGTTCCTCCGCAGCTTTCTTT	CASSLTSSVGSSAAFF
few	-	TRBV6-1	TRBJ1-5	TGTGCCAGCAGTGATTGGAAGGGGATGGGCTATAGCAATCAGCCCCAGCATTTT	CASSDWKGMGYSNQPQHF
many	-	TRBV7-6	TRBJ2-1	TGTGCCAGCAGCTTAGCCGGGACTTTTGACAATGAGCAGTTCTTC	CASSLAGTFDNEQFF